This entry features one T cell receptor (beta chain) sequence. This entry belongs to a study of shared clonotypes between healthy human individuals. Clones were read by immunoSEQ multiplex PCR, and TCRdb kept only the in-frame ones, dropping some. Altogether about 1 million clones are present, 60% to 80% being singletons, with the ten largest covering nearly 1.5%. Division of CD4+ cells produced a CD45RA+ naive subset and a CD45RA-negative memory subset. The CDR3 sequence is 13 residues long. Germline V gives CDR1 GTSNPN, CDR2 SVGIG (reference sequence). Trimming removed 4 bases from V and 4 bases from J, with 13 bases in between.

The specimen sequenced was memory CD4+ T cells sorted from blood. Subset here: CD45RA-negative fraction. The chain employs TRBV30 and TRBJ1-2; no clear D. The clonotype was recovered from a man between 18 and 29 years old in good health. CDR3 nucleotide sequence: TGTGCCTGGACCCCCGACAAGCGCTATGGCTACACCTTC. Its translation: CAWTPDKRYGYTF.